These T cell receptor beta chains were read from a single sample in a study of blood T cell repertoires in COVID-19. Sequencing used immunoSEQ multiplex PCR; TCRdb keeps in-frame clones, though not all of them. The sample holds more than 200,000 clones, around 87% seen once. The sequenced sample consisted of PBMCs or T cells enriched from blood (not recorded which). These receptors were collected from a woman aged 45-65 years who had recovered from COVID-19. The CDR3 runs from the conserved cysteine through the conserved F or W. A D gene is named only where the DNA matches it firmly. Clone size appears in some rows only: once, few, many, or a class for an expanded clone.

d_call	v_call	clone_size	j_call	cdr3_aa	cdr3_nt
TRBD1	TRBV2	few	TRBJ1-6	CASSGGQGVYSPLHF	TGTGCCAGCAGTGGGGGACAGGGTGTTTATTCACCCCTCCACTTT
TRBD2	TRBV6-6	.	TRBJ2-2	CASSGLASNTGELFF	TGTGCCAGCAGCGGACTAGCGTCGAACACCGGGGAGCTGTTTTTT
TRBD1	TRBV28	.	TRBJ1-2	CASSFRDRAYGYTF	TGTGCCAGCAGTTTTCGGGACAGGGCTTATGGCTACACCTTC
TRBD1	TRBV18	.	TRBJ2-7	CASSPGGQGAYEQYF	TGTGCCAGCTCACCAGGCGGACAGGGAGCTTACGAGCAGTACTTC
TRBD1	TRBV2	.	TRBJ1-5	CASSRDSRQPQHF	TGTGCCAGCAGTCGGGACAGTCGTCAGCCCCAGCATTTT
.	TRBV28	.	TRBJ2-7	CASSLSLTYEQYF	TGTGCCAGCAGTTTATCACTAACCTACGAGCAGTACTTC
.	TRBV7-9	.	TRBJ1-1	CASSPDWNTEAFF	TGTGCCAGCAGCCCCGACTGGAACACTGAAGCTTTCTTT
TRBD1	TRBV9	.	TRBJ2-7	CASSVGQGDYEQYF	TGTGCCAGCAGCGTAGGGCAGGGGGACTACGAGCAGTACTTC
TRBD2	TRBV7-9	.	TRBJ2-1	CASSNSGKAYNEQFF	TGTGCCAGCAGCAATAGCGGGAAGGCCTACAATGAGCAGTTCTTC
TRBD1	TRBV28	few	TRBJ1-6	CASTEDRGYSPLHF	TGTGCCAGCACCGAAGACAGGGGGTATTCACCCCTCCACTTT
.	TRBV7-3	.	TRBJ2-5	CASSLEGAGETQYF	TGTGCCAGCAGCTTAGAAGGGGCCGGGGAGACCCAGTACTTC
.	TRBV6-4	.	TRBJ2-3	CASSEEASTDTQYF	TGTGCCAGCAGTGAGGAGGCAAGCACAGATACGCAGTATTTT
TRBD2	TRBV27	.	TRBJ2-7	CASSLLRLGGSDEQYF	TGTGCCAGCAGTTTACTTCGATTAGGCGGGAGCGACGAGCAGTACTTC
.	TRBV6-5	few	TRBJ2-7	CASSSNRARQQYF	TGTGCCAGCAGTTCAAACAGAGCCCGGCAGCAGTACTTC
TRBD1	TRBV9	.	TRBJ2-7	CASSTRDRSYEQYF	TGTGCCAGCAGCACCCGGGACAGGAGCTACGAGCAGTACTTC
.	TRBV2	.	TRBJ2-7	CASTGGPYEQYF	TGTGCCAGCACCGGCGGTCCCTACGAGCAGTACTTC
.	TRBV10-1	.	TRBJ2-3	CASSESDWTDTQYF	TGCGCCAGCAGTGAGTCGGACTGGACAGATACGCAGTATTTT
.	TRBV28	.	TRBJ1-2	CASRRISYTF	TGTGCGAGCCGGAGAATTAGCTACACCTTC
.	TRBV27	once	TRBJ2-1	CASSHARGPYNEQFF	TGTGCCAGCAGTCATGCGCGGGGGCCCTACAATGAGCAGTTCTTC
.	TRBV7-9	.	TRBJ1-4	CASSSRGGGGATNEKLFF	TGTGCCAGCAGCTCAAGGGGCGGGGGAGGCGCAACTAATGAAAAACTGTTTTTT
.	TRBV5-1	.	TRBJ1-4	CASSYRRDEKLFF	TGCGCCAGCAGCTACCGCAGGGATGAAAAACTGTTTTTT
TRBD1	TRBV6-5	.	TRBJ2-7	CASSSDRVVYEQYF	TGTGCCAGCAGTTCGGACAGGGTGGTGTACGAGCAGTACTTC
.	TRBV19	.	TRBJ2-5	CASSQLETQYF	TGTGCCAGTAGTCAACTCGAGACCCAGTACTTC